Listed here is a single T cell receptor (beta chain). The data stem from a study of blood T cell repertoires in COVID-19. Trimming took 5 bases from V and 3 from J, leaving 14 bases between them. Germline values: CDR1 SGHVT, CDR2 SQSDAQ. The CDR3 runs 14 residues. Sequencing used immunoSEQ multiplex PCR; TCRdb keeps in-frame clones, though not all of them. The table lists approximately 110,000 clones, about 84% of them singletons. The chain employs TRBV7-4 and TRBJ2-7; maybe TRBD2 (5 bases). This TCR derives from a human donor in a cohort sampled during active COVID-19. Sequences were obtained from peripheral blood. As DNA, the CDR3 is TGTGCCAGCAGCCCAACGGACTGGAACTACGAGCAGTACTTC. Its translation is CASSPTDWNYEQYF.